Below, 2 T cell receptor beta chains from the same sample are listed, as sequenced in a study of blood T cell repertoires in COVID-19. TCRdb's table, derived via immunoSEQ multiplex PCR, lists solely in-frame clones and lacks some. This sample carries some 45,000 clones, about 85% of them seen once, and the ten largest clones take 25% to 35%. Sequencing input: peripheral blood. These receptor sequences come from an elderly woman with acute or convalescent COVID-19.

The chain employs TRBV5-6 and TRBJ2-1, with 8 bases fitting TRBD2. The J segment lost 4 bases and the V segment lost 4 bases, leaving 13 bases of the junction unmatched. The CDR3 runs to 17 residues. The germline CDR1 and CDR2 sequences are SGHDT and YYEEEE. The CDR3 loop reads CASSPQVTGGIYNEQFF. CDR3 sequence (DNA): TGTGCCAGCAGCCCCCAAGTAACGGGGGGGATTTACAATGAGCAGTTCTTC.

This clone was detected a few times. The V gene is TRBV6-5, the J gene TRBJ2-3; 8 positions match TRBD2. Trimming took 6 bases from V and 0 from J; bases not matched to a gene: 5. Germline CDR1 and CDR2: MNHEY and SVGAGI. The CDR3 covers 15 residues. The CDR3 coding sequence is TGTGCCAGCAGCCTTAGCGGGGCTAGCACAGATACGCAGTATTTT. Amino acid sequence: CASSLSGASTDTQYF.